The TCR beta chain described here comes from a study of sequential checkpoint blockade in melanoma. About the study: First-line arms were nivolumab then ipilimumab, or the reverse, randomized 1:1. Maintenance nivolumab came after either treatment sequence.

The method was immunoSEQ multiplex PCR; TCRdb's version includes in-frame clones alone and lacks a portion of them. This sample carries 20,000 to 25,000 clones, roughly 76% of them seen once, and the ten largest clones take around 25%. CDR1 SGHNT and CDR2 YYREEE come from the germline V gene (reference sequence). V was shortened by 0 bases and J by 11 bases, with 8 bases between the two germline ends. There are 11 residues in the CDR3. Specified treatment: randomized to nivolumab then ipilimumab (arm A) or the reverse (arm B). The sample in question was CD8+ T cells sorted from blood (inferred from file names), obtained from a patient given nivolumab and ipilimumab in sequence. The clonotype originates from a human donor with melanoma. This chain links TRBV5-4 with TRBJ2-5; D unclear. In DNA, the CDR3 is TGTGCCAGCAGCTTGGAGAGAGAGCAGTACTTC. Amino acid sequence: CASSLEREQYF. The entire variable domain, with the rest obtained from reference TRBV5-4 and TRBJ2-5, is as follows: ETGVTQSPTHLIKTRGQQVTLRCSSQSGHNTVSWYQQALGQGPQFIFQYYREEENGRGNFPPRFSGLQFPNYSSELNVNALELDDSALYLCASSLEREQYFGPGTRLLVL.